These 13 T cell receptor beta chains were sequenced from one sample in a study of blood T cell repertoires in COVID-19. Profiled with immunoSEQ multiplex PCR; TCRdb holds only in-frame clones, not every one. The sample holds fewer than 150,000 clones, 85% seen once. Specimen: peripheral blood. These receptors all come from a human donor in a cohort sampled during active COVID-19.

CDR3 in amino acids: CASSLGGIRNQPQHF. CDR3 coding DNA: TGTGCCAGCAGCTTGGGCGGGATTCGCAATCAGCCCCAGCATTTT. The chain employs TRBV5-6 and TRBJ1-5; no firm D call. Trimming took 0 bases from V and 2 from J, leaving 9 bases between them. The germline CDR1 and CDR2 sequences are SGHDT and YYEEEE. The CDR3 is 15 amino acids.

The CDR3 spells CASSLVTAFYDGYTF. For the CDR3, the DNA is TGTGCCAGCAGCTTGGTGACTGCTTTCTATGATGGCTACACCTTC. The chain recombines TRBV5-5 with TRBJ1-2; D unclear. V was shortened by 0 bases and J by 6 bases, with 15 bases between the two germline ends. CDR3 length equals 15 residues. Germline values: CDR1 SGHKS, CDR2 YYEKEE (reference sequence).

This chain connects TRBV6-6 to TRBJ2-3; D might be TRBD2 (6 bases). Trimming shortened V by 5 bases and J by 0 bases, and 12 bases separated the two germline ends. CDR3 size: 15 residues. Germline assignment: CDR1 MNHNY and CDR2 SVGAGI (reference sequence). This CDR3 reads CASSPLASSTDTQYF. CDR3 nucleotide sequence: TGTGCCAGCAGTCCTCTAGCGTCTAGCACAGATACGCAGTATTTT.

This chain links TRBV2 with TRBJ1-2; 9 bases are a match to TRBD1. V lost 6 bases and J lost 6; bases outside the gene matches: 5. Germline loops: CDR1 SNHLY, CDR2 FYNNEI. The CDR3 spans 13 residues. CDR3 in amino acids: CASRERTGDGYTF. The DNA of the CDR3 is TGTGCCAGCAGGGAACGGACAGGGGATGGCTACACCTTC.

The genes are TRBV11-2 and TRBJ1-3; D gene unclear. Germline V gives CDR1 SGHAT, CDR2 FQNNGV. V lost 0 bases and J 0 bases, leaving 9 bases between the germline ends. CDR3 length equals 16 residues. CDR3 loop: CASSLDSRSSGNTIYF. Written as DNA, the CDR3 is TGTGCCAGCAGCTTAGATTCGCGGAGCTCTGGAAACACCATATATTTT.

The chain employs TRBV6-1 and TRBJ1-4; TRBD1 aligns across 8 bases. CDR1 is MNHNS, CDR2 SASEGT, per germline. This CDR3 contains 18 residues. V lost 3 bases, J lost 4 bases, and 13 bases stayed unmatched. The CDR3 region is CASSEGLMQGAVNEKLFF. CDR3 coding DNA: TGTGCCAGCAGTGAGGGGCTCATGCAGGGGGCGGTTAATGAAAAACTGTTTTTT.

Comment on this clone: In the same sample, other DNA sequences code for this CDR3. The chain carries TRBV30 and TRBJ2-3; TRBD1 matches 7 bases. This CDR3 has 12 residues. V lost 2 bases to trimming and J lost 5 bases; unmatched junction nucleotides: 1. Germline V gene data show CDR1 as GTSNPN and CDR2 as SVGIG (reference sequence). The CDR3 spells CAWSPGGDTQYF. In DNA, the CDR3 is TGTGCCTGGAGTCCAGGGGGAGATACGCAGTATTTT.

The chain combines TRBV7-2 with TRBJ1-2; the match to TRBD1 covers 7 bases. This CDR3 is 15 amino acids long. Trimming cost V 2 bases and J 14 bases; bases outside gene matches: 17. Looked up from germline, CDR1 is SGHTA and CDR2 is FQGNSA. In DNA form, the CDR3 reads TGTGCCAGCAGCTTATCGTTACCCTTAAGGACAGGCGGTACCTTC. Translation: CASSLSLPLRTGGTF.

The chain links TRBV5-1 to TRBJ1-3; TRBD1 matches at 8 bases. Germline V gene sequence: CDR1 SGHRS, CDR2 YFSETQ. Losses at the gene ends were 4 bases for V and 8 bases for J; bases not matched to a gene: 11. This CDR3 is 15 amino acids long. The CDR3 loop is CASSDGQGSGDTIYF. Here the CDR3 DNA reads TGCGCCAGCAGCGACGGACAGGGTAGCGGAGACACCATATATTTT. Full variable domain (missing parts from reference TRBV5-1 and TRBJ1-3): KAGVTQTPRYLIKTRGQQVTLSCSPISGHRSVSWYQQTPGQGLQFLFEYFSETQRNKGNFPGRFSGRQFSNSRSEMNVSTLELGDSALYLCASSDGQGSGDTIYFGEGSWLTVV.

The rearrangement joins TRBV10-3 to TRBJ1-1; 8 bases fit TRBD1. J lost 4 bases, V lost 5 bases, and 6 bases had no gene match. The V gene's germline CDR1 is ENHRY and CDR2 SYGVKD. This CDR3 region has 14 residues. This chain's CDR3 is CAISRTGLTTEAFF. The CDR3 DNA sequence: TGTGCCATCAGTCGGACAGGGTTGACCACTGAAGCTTTCTTT.

The CDR3 here is CASTRTGGRETQYF. DNA for the CDR3: TGTGCCAGCACCCGGACAGGGGGCCGAGAGACCCAGTACTTC. The rearrangement links TRBV6-5 to TRBJ2-5, with 11 bases fitting TRBD1. V was clipped by 7 bases and J by 4 bases; unmatched bases: 5. In germline, CDR1 is MNHEY, CDR2 SVGAGI. This CDR3 spans 14 amino acids.

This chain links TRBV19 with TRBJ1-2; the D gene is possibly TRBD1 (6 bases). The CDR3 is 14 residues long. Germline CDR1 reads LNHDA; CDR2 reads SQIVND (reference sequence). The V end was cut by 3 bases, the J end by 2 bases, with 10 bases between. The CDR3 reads CASSIQQGNYGYTF. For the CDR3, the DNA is TGTGCCAGTAGTATTCAGCAGGGGAACTATGGCTACACCTTC.

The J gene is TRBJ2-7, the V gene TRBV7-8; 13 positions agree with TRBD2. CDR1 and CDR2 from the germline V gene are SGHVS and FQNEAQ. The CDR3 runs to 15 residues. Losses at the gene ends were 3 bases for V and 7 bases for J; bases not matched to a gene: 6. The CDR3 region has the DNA TGTGCCAGCAGCTTCGGACTAGCGGGAGCGGGGGAGCAGTACGTC. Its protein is CASSFGLAGAGEQYV.